The T cell receptor beta chain described here comes from a study of graft-versus-host responses after intestinal transplantation. Study-level background: Transplant types were multivisceral, liver-intestinal, or isolated intestinal. Following induction with anti-thymocyte globulin, all recipients were given tacrolimus and steroids for approximately 3 years.

Of note for this clone: Its antigen is unidentified.

The germline CDR1 and CDR2 sequences are MGHDK and SYGVNS. The CDR3 contains 13 residues. The V end lost 5 bases, the J end lost 2 bases, and 10 bases lay between the germline ends. General study findings and limits: In patients with graft-donor T cell macrochimerism, allograft graft-versus-host to host-versus-graft clonal ratios were high.

Only in-frame clones appear in the TCRdb table, and some are missing; sequencing was by immunoSEQ multiplex PCR. Found here are tens of thousands of clones, around 86% of them singletons; the top ten hold roughly 3.6%. Source: PBMCs, taken 1,000 to 1,300 days after transplant. The chain carries TRBV25-1 and TRBJ2-7; D perhaps matches TRBD1 (5 bases). The clonotype comes from a human patient who received an intestinal transplant, so some T cells may come from the graft donor. The CDR3 region is CASSLGAAYEQYF. The CDR3 DNA sequence: TGTGCCAGCAGTCTAGGGGCAGCCTACGAGCAGTACTTC.